The rows below give T cell receptor beta chains drawn from one sample of a study of T cell repertoires in cytomegalovirus infection. TCRdb processed the reads anew with MiXCR; each CDR3 protein has one entry. The table has more than 150,000 distinct CDR3 sequences, approximately 19% seen once. Sequencing was carried out using PBMCs. The receptors come from a human donor in good health (CMV status not recorded). Some clones in this sample may be carry-over from other donors' samples. Both conserved end residues are part of each CDR3.

v_call	j_call	cdr3_aa
TRBV10-3	TRBJ2-2	CAISGGGASGELFF
TRBV29-1	TRBJ1-1	CSVHQGSTEAFF
TRBV5-4	TRBJ2-1	CASSWTGTNEQFF
TRBV27	TRBJ2-5	CASSLVGQGRETQYF
TRBV5-6	TRBJ1-2	CASSGGTNYGYTF
TRBV10-3	TRBJ1-2	CAISGGQGNGYGYTF
TRBV6-5	TRBJ2-7	CASSGSIALDEQYF
TRBV25-1	TRBJ1-1	CARSGTGGTEAFF
TRBV7-2	TRBJ1-2	CASSLLQGSNYGYTF
TRBV7-2	TRBJ1-5	CASSLVGVGNQPQHF
TRBV7-9	TRBJ1-6	CASSRRDSSNSPLHF
TRBV6-1	TRBJ1-3	CASRYGRQGVSGNTIYF
TRBV7-2	TRBJ2-7	CASSTGVYEQYF
TRBV7-2	TRBJ2-1	CASSLTLAVNNEQFF
TRBV6-5	TRBJ2-3	CASSSDGLVEYF
TRBV20-1	TRBJ2-1	CSARDPAGAPGSSNEQFF
TRBV12-3/TRBV12-4	TRBJ2-2	CASWLGGTGELFF
TRBV6-2/TRBV6-3	TRBJ2-2	CASSTGTGNTGELFF
TRBV18	TRBJ2-7	CASSPKREAYEQYF
TRBV6-1	TRBJ2-7	CASSESQAAAFYEQYF
TRBV7-9	TRBJ1-1	CASSPDRGHRDTEAFF
TRBV6-6	TRBJ2-2	CASSHPGQGTSTGELFF
TRBV5-1	TRBJ2-2	CASSVQTGSTGELFF
TRBV9	TRBJ2-3	CASSVPATDTQYF